Each of the 2 T cell receptor beta chains below was sequenced from the same sample in a study of T cells after yellow fever vaccination. TCRdb analysed the 5' RACE reads with MiXCR anew, one entry per CDR3 protein. The data show 100,000 to 150,000 distinct CDR3 sequences, with around 9.8% seen just once and 30% to 40% held by the top ten. The sequences come from CD8+ T cells sorted from PBMCs, collected on the day of the yellow fever booster vaccination. The receptors originated from a man aged 18-30 years who received the YFV17D yellow fever vaccine.

This clonotype was counted ten times or more. The rearrangement links TRBV12-3 or TRBV12-4 to TRBJ2-4; a possible D gene is TRBD1 (5 bases). CDR3 length: 12 residues. Trimming removed 5 bases from V and 15 bases from J, with 17 bases in between. The chain's CDR3 is CASSPRTGLGYF. In nucleotides, the CDR3 is TGTGCCAGCAGTCCCCGAACAGGCTTGGGGTACTTC.

This clonotype showed up just a few times. The V gene is TRBV15, the J gene TRBJ1-5; D unresolved. Trimming took off 8 bases at V and 11 bases at J, with 22 bases between the two ends. The CDR3 consists of 14 residues. Germline V gene sequence: CDR1 LNHNV, CDR2 YYDKDF (reference sequence). The DNA of the CDR3 is TGTGCCACCGCGATTCGGGCCTTCCCTTCGGCCCAGCATTTT. Translating gives CATAIRAFPSAQHF.